These 2 T cell receptor beta chains were sequenced from one sample in a study of T cell responses to AZD1222 COVID-19 vaccine. Method: immunoSEQ multiplex PCR; TCRdb's copy keeps in-frame clones and lacks some. The sample records roughly 95,000 clones, roughly 90% being singletons. The starting material was peripheral blood, obtained on day 0 of AZD1222 vaccination. These TCRs come from an adult in good health.

V gene TRBV27 combines with J gene TRBJ1-4; 12 bases align to TRBD1. This CDR3 comprises 22 residues. The J segment lost 0 bases and the V segment lost 10 bases, leaving 24 bases of the junction unmatched. Germline V gene sequence: CDR1 MNHEY, CDR2 SMNVEV (reference sequence). The CDR3 loop reads CANTSRPPGQGARGPTNEKLFF. In nucleotides, the CDR3 is TGTGCCAACACCTCCCGCCCTCCGGGACAGGGGGCGAGAGGTCCAACTAATGAAAAACTGTTTTTT.

V and J are TRBV5-6 and TRBJ1-2; D not certain. The germline V gene encodes CDR1 SGHDT and CDR2 YYEEEE. Trimming shortened V by 3 bases and J by 1 base, and 19 bases separated the two germline ends. The CDR3 spans 17 residues. This chain's CDR3 is CASSSFEQALINYGYTF. In DNA form, the CDR3 reads TGTGCCAGCAGCTCCTTCGAGCAGGCGCTTATTAACTATGGCTACACCTTC. The variable domain in full, with the rest retrieved from reference TRBV5-6 and TRBJ1-2, is DAGVTQSPTHLIKTRGQQVTLRCSPKSGHDTVSWYQQALGQGPQFIFQYYEEEERQRGNFPDRFSGHQFPNYSSELNVNALLLGDSALYLCASSSFEQALINYGYTFGSGTRLTVV.